This T cell receptor (beta chain) was recovered during a study of shared clonotypes between healthy human individuals. V was pared by 4 bases and J by 3 bases, with 16 bases between. The CDR3 runs 15 residues. The germline V gene has CDR1 MNHEY and CDR2 SMNVEV (reference sequence). Sequenced by immunoSEQ multiplex PCR; TCRdb stores in-frame clones only, minus some. There are more than 150,000 clones in the sample; 80% to 95% occur only once, and 0.067% lies in the top ten. The TCR comes from a young woman in good health. The chain recombines TRBV27 with TRBJ2-7; no definite D call. Sequences were obtained from naive CD4+ T cells sorted from blood. Documented subset: CD45RA+ positively selected. CDR3 loop: CASSSLSLDLYEQYF. CDR3 coding DNA: TGTGCCAGCAGTTCACTCAGCCTCGACCTCTACGAGCAGTACTTC.